These 17 T cell receptor beta chains share one sample of origin, sequenced in a study of post-analysis software for immune sequencing data. Overall study results and limits: Five TRBV segments (TRBV5-6, TRBV5-1 and TRBV20-1 among them) occurred more frequently in patients than in controls.

These TCRs are of unknown antigen specificity. cDNA libraries of TCR beta carried unique molecular identifiers. MiXCR, run by TCRdb on the PCR reads, gives a single entry per CDR3 protein. The sample contains about half a million distinct CDR3 sequences, around 40% of which appear only once. The specimen was blood. Receptor source: a girl aged 5-17 years with multiple sclerosis.

V usage is TRBV5-1 and J usage is TRBJ2-3; 9 positions agree with TRBD1. The CDR3 has 17 amino acids. Trimming cost V 4 bases and J 0 bases; bases outside gene matches: 9. Per the germline V gene, CDR1 is SGHRS and CDR2 is YFSETQ. In DNA, the CDR3 is TGCGCCAGCAGCGCGACGACAGGGGGATCTAGCACAGATACGCAGTATTTT. Translated, it gives CASSATTGGSSTDTQYF.

This clonotype has just a few counts. The chain carries TRBV12-3 or TRBV12-4 and TRBJ1-5; the match to TRBD1 covers 11 bases. The CDR3 has 16 residues. Germline trimming cut 5 bases from V and 2 bases from J; bases unmatched to any gene: 5. The CDR3 spells CASSPGQGAGNQPQHF. As DNA, the CDR3 is TGTGCCAGCAGTCCTGGACAGGGGGCAGGCAATCAGCCCCAGCATTTT.

This clonotype was counted only a few times. This chain connects TRBV5-6 to TRBJ2-5; 10 bases are a match to TRBD1. CDR1 SGHDT and CDR2 YYEEEE come from the germline V gene. With V trimmed by 4 bases and J by 5 bases, 8 bases remained unmatched. CDR3 length equals 15 residues. CDR3 residues: CASSKGQGVRETQYF. In DNA, the CDR3 is TGTGCCAGCAGCAAAGGACAGGGGGTGAGGGAGACCCAGTACTTC.

The chain couples TRBV20-1 to TRBJ2-2; no clear D. The CDR3 extends over 13 amino acids. V lost 1 base, J lost 4 bases, and 7 bases lay in between. CDR1 is DFQATT, CDR2 SNEGSKA, per germline (reference sequence). CDR3 sequence: CSARGPSTGELFF. In nucleotides, the CDR3 is TGCAGTGCTAGAGGGCCGAGCACCGGGGAGCTGTTTTTT.

This clonotype was found a few times. The chain combines TRBV10-3 with TRBJ2-1, with 10 bases lining up with TRBD2. The germline CDR1 and CDR2 sequences are ENHRY and SYGVKD. CDR3 length: 14 amino acids. V shed 7 bases and J 10 bases; nucleotides not matched to a gene: 10. As DNA, the CDR3 is TGTGCCATCACCCAGCGGGAGGGATCGGAAGAGCAGTTCTTC. It codes for CAITQREGSEEQFF.

This clonotype was observed a handful of times. An end of the junction does not agree with germline; a read error may underlie this. The genes are TRBV7-7 and TRBJ2-2; no firm D call. The germline CDR1 and CDR2 sequences are SSHAT and FNYEAQ (reference sequence). CDR3 length equals 11 residues. This CDR3 is CASRGTGELFF. The CDR3 nucleotides are TGTGCTAGCAGAGGTACCGGGGAGCTGTTTTTT.

The chain employs TRBV2 and TRBJ2-2; 7 nucleotides align to TRBD2. The germline CDR1 and CDR2 sequences are SNHLY and FYNNEI. The J segment lost 7 bases and the V segment lost 6 bases, leaving 8 bases of the junction unmatched. The CDR3 contains 14 residues. The CDR3 DNA is TGTGCCAGCAGCGCGACTAGCATGGGCGGGGAGCTGTTTTTT. Its translation: CASSATSMGGELFF.

There are many counts of this clonotype. The V call is TRBV6-6, the J call TRBJ2-4; 10 bases map to TRBD1. Germline-derived CDR1 and CDR2 are MNHNY and SVGAGI (reference sequence). V shed 5 bases, J shed 0 bases, and the junction held 7 bases outside the gene matches. The CDR3 consists of 17 residues. The DNA of the CDR3 is TGTGCCAGCAGTCCGGGACAGGGGTACTCAGCCAAAAACATTCAGTACTTC. Protein product: CASSPGQGYSAKNIQYF.

J is TRBJ2-1 and V is TRBV12-3 or TRBV12-4, with TRBD1 matching 9 bases. V gave up 3 bases and J gave up 8 bases; unmatched junction bases: 8. The CDR3 extends over 15 amino acids. The CDR3 DNA follows: TGTGCCAGCAGTTTCTGGACAGGGGCCTCCGATGAGCAGTTCTTC. It encodes CASSFWTGASDEQFF.

The chain carries TRBV12-3 or TRBV12-4 and TRBJ2-3; 7 positions agree with TRBD1. The J segment lost 4 bases and the V segment lost 5 bases, leaving 9 bases of the junction unmatched. The CDR3 runs 15 residues. The CDR3 DNA sequence: TGTGCCAGCAGTGCCAACAGGGGTGGCGCAGATACGCAGTATTTT. This sequence encodes CASSANRGGADTQYF.

CDR3 in DNA: TGTGCCAGCAGCTTAGGCCCTTGGACAGGGCAATATGGCTACACCTTC. Translation gives CASSLGPWTGQYGYTF. The V and J genes are TRBV13 and TRBJ1-2; 8 bases align to TRBD1. The V segment lost 0 bases and the J segment 5 bases; nucleotides outside the gene matches: 8. Germline V gives CDR1 PRHDT, CDR2 FYEKMQ (reference sequence). CDR3 length equals 16 residues.

This chain uses TRBV5-1 with TRBJ2-3; 8 bases agree with TRBD2. The trim removed 4 bases at V and 4 bases at J, leaving 5 bases unmatched. CDR1 is SGHRS and CDR2 is YFSETQ in the germline V gene. The CDR3 extends over 14 amino acids. The DNA for the CDR3 is TGCGCCAGCAGCCGAGCGGGAGTGGCAGATACGCAGTATTTT. Protein sequence: CASSRAGVADTQYF.

This clonotype was found a few times. The V gene is TRBV30, the J gene TRBJ2-7, with TRBD1 identical over 7 bases. J gave up 3 bases and V 4 bases, and 0 bases lay outside the gene matches. The CDR3 consists of 11 residues. The germline gives CDR1 GTSNPN, CDR2 SVGIG (reference sequence). The CDR3 DNA reads TGTGCCTGGACAGGGGGCTACGAGCAGTACTTC. Protein sequence: CAWTGGYEQYF. Full variable domain (remainder filled in from reference TRBV30 and TRBJ2-7): SQTIHQWPATLVQPVGSPLSLECTVEGTSNPNLYWYRQAAGRGLQLLFYSVGIGQISSEVPQNLSASRPQDRQFILSSKKLLLSDSGFYLCAWTGGYEQYFGPGTRLTVT.

This chain joins TRBV29-1 and TRBJ2-3; 9 bases align to TRBD2. CDR1 is SQVTM, CDR2 ANQGSEA, per germline. Unmatched junction bases numbered 6, after V lost 3 bases and J lost 5 bases. The CDR3 covers 14 residues. In DNA, the CDR3 is TGCAGCGTTGATGGGGCGGGAGGGATAGATACGCAGTATTTT. Protein: CSVDGAGGIDTQYF.

The CDR3 reads CASSGQPVRSYNEQFF. For the CDR3, the DNA is TGCGCCAGCAGCGGACAGCCCGTCCGGTCCTACAATGAGCAGTTCTTC. The V and J genes are TRBV5-1 and TRBJ2-1, with a possible D match to TRBD1 (6 bases). Looked up from germline, CDR1 is SGHRS and CDR2 is YFSETQ. CDR3 length: 16 residues. The germline V and J ends were trimmed by 4 bases and 1 base, with 15 bases remaining between them. The full variable domain, with the rest looked up from reference TRBV5-1 and TRBJ2-1, is KAGVTQTPRYLIKTRGQQVTLSCSPISGHRSVSWYQQTPGQGLQFLFEYFSETQRNKGNFPGRFSGRQFSNSRSEMNVSTLELGDSALYLCASSGQPVRSYNEQFFGPGTRLTVL.

The chain combines TRBV3-1 with TRBJ2-1, with a weak D call TRBD2 (5 bases). V was cut by 1 base and J by 2 bases, with 12 bases left in between. The CDR3 covers 16 residues. Germline values: CDR1 LGHDT, CDR2 YNNKEL (reference sequence). CDR3 coding DNA: TGTGCCAGCAGCCAAGTGGGTGGGAGAACCTACAATGAGCAGTTCTTC. Amino acid sequence: CASSQVGGRTYNEQFF.

The chain recombines TRBV5-1 with TRBJ2-1; a possible D gene is TRBD2 (5 bases). The CDR3 consists of 15 residues. Germline V gene sequence: CDR1 SGHRS, CDR2 YFSETQ. V dropped 0 bases and J dropped 4 bases, with 11 bases sitting between them. The CDR3 nucleotides read TGCGCCAGCAGCTTGGTTCCGGACTTGTACAATGAGCAGTTCTTC. It encodes CASSLVPDLYNEQFF.